The text below deals with one T cell receptor beta chain. The study sequenced TCR beta in blood CD8+ and CD4+ T cells. Those who served as multiple sclerosis controls were treatment-naive patients with stable or active relapsing-remitting disease. TEMRA cells were FACS-enriched, and CD8+ and CD4+ T cells were isolated negatively. V lost 0 bases and J 0 bases, leaving 8 bases between the germline ends. Germline CDR1 and CDR2: MNHEY and SMNVEV (reference sequence). The CDR3 is 15 residues long. These data originate in a study of CD8 T cells in Susac syndrome. Random hexamers were used to reverse transcribe an amount of roughly 0.45 to 1 ug RNA. By means of immunoSEQ multiplex PCR, TCR beta CDR3 spanning 54 Vbeta and 13 Jbeta underwent amplification. MiXCR, run by TCRdb on the immunoSEQ multiplex PCR reads, gives a single entry per CDR3 protein. The table has more than 150,000 distinct CDR3 sequences, roughly 94% seen once.

The chain carries TRBV27 and TRBJ1-1; no firm D call. The material sequenced was CD8+ T cells from PBMCs. The receptor's source is a human donor with multiple sclerosis. The CDR3 loop is CASSLSDGMNTEAFF. DNA of the CDR3: TGTGCCAGCAGTTTATCCGACGGTATGAACACTGAAGCTTTCTTT.